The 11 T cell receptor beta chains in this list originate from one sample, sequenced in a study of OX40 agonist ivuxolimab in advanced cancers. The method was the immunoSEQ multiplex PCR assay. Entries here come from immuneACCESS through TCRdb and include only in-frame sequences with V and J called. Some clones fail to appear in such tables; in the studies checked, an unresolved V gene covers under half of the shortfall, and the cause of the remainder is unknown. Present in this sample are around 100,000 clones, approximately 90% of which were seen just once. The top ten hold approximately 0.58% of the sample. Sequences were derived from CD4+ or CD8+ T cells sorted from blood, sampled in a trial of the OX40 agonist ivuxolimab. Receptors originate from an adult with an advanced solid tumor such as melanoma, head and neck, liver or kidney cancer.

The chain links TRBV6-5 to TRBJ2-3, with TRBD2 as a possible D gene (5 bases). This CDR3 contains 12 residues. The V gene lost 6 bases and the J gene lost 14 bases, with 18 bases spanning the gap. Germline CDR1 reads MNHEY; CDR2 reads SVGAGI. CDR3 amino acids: CASSRRREVWYF. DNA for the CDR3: TGTGCCAGCAGCCGACGACGGGAAGTATGGTATTTT.

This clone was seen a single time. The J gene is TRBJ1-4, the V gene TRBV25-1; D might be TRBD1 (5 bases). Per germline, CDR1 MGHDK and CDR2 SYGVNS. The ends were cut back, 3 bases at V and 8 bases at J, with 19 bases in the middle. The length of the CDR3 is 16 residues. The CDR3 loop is CASSDAAAGIGEKLFF. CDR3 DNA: TGTGCCAGCAGTGATGCCGCTGCAGGGATAGGAGAAAAACTGTTTTTT.

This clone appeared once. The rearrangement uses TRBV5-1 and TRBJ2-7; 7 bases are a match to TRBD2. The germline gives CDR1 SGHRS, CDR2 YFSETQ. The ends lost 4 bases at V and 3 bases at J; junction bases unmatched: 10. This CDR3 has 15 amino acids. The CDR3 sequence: CASSLAGDSIYEQYF. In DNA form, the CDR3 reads TGCGCCAGCAGCCTGGCGGGAGACAGTATCTACGAGCAGTACTTC. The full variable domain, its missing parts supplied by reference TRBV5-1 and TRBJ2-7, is KAGVTQTPRYLIKTRGQQVTLSCSPISGHRSVSWYQQTPGQGLQFLFEYFSETQRNKGNFPGRFSGRQFSNSRSEMNVSTLELGDSALYLCASSLAGDSIYEQYFGPGTRLTVT.

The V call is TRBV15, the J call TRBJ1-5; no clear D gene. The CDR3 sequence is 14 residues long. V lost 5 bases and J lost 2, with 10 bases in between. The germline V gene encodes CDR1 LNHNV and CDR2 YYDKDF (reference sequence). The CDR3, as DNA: TGTGCCACCAGCTTTTGGCAGCGCAATCAGCCCCAGCATTTT. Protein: CATSFWQRNQPQHF.

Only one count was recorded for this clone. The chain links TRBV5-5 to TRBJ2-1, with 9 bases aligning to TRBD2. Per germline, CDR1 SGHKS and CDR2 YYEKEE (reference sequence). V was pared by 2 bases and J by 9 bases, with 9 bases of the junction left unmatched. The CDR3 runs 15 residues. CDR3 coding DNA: TGTGCCAGCAGCTTTTGCGGGAGGGATCTCTGTGAGCAGTTCTTC. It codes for CASSFCGRDLCEQFF.

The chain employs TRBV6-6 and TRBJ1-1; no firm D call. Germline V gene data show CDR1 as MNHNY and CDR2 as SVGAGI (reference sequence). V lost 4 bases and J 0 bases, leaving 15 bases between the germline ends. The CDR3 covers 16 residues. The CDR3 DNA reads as TGTGCCAGCAGTTGGGGAAACAAACCCATGAACACTGAAGCTTTCTTT. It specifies CASSWGNKPMNTEAFF.

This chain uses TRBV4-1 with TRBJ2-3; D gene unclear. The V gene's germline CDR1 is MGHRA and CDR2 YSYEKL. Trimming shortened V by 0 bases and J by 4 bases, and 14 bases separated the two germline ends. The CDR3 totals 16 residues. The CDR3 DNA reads TGCGCCAGCAGCCAAGATAGCCGAAGAGGTGCAGATACGCAGTATTTT. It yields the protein CASSQDSRRGADTQYF.

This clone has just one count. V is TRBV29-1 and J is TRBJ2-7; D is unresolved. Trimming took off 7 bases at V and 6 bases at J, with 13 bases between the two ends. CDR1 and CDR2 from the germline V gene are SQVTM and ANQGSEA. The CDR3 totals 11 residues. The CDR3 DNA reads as TGCAGCGCCAGATGGGGTCGCGAGCAGTACTTC. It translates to CSARWGREQYF.

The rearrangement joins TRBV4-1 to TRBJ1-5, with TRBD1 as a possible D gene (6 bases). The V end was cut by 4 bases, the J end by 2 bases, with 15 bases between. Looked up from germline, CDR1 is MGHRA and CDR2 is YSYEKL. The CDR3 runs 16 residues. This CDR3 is CASSPTGIRGNQPQHF. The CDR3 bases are TGCGCCAGCAGCCCAACAGGGATTCGTGGCAATCAGCCCCAGCATTTT.

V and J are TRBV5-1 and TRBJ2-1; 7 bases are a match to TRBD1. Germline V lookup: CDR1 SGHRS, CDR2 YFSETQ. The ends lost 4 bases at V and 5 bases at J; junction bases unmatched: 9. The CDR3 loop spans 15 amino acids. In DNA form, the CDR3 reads TGCGCCAGCAGCCAACAGGGGCCCCTCCACAATGAGCAGTTCTTC. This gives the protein CASSQQGPLHNEQFF.

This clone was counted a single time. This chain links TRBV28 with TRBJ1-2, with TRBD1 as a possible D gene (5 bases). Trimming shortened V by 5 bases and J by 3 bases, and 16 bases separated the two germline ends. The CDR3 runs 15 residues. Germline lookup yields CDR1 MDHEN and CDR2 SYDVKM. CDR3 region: CASSLLQTDYYGYTF. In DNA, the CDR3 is TGTGCCAGCAGTCTACTCCAGACAGACTACTATGGCTACACCTTC.